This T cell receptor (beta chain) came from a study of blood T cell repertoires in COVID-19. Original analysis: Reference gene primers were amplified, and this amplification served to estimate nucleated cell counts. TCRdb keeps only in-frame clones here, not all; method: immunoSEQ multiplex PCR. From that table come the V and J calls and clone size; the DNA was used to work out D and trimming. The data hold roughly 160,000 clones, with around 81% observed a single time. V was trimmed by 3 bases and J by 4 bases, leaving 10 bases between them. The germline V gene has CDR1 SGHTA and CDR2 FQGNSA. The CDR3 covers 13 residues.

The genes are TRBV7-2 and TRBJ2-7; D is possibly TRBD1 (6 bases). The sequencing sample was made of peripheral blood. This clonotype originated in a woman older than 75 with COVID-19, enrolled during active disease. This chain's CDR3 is CASSFDRLYEQYF. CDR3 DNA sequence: TGTGCCAGCAGCTTCGACAGGCTTTACGAGCAGTACTTC.